This TCR beta chain was observed in a study of blood T cell repertoires in COVID-19. Unmatched junction bases numbered 13, after V lost 9 bases and J lost 4 bases. The CDR3 covers 15 residues. Germline-derived CDR1 and CDR2 are KGHDR and SFDVKD. Methods used by the authors: From reference gene primer amplification, estimates of nucleated cell counts were derived. Generated by immunoSEQ multiplex PCR, the TCRdb table keeps only in-frame clones and is missing some. V, J and clone size are taken as reported in that table, and D and trimming were inferred from the DNA itself. The table records 140,000 to 150,000 clones, roughly 79% of them present only once.

This receptor was taken from a human donor with acute or convalescent COVID-19. The donor label of this sample is uncertain. The sequencing sample was made of peripheral blood. The chain joins TRBV24-1 to TRBJ1-2; TRBD1 aligns across 7 bases. The CDR3 coding sequence is TGTGCCACCGCTCAAACAGGGGTTCAGGGCTATGGCTACACCTTC. Its translation: CATAQTGVQGYGYTF.